A single sample is the source of the 5 T cell receptor beta chains below, sequenced in a study of CD8+ T cells in alopecia areata. The authors extracted RNA and reverse transcribed it into cDNA as the sequencing template. Here immunoSEQ multiplex PCR was the method, and the copy in TCRdb shows in-frame clones only, minus some. The table lists hundreds of thousands of clones, roughly two thirds of them singletons. Sequencing was performed on CD4+ T cells sorted from blood, taken at week 0. All receptors come from a human donor with alopecia areata.

The chain carries TRBV9 and TRBJ2-6; tentative D call: TRBD2 (5 bases). The germline CDR1 and CDR2 sequences are SGDLS and YYNGEE. Trimming removed 3 bases at V and 13 bases at J, with 14 bases between. This CDR3 is 13 amino acids long. As DNA, the CDR3 is TGTGCCAGCAGCGGCGACCTTTCGGGGGTCCTGACTTTC. Protein sequence: CASSGDLSGVLTF.

In its sample, this clone was seen a few times. This chain uses TRBV19 with TRBJ1-1; D not certain. Germline-derived CDR1 and CDR2 are LNHDA and SQIVND (reference sequence). Trimming pared 4 bases from V and 1 base from J, leaving 4 bases between. The CDR3 runs 12 residues. DNA of the CDR3: TGTGCCAGTAGTAGACAGAACACTGAAGCTTTCTTT. Protein product: CASSRQNTEAFF.

This clone was recorded a few times. This chain joins TRBV5-6 and TRBJ2-7; 9 bases map to TRBD1. The CDR3 runs 15 residues. Trimming took 4 bases from V and 3 from J; bases not matched to a gene: 8. In germline, CDR1 is SGHDT, CDR2 YYEEEE. The CDR3 here is CASSRPRQGVYEQYF. The CDR3 DNA reads TGTGCCAGCAGCCGCCCTAGACAGGGGGTCTACGAGCAGTACTTC.

The chain uses TRBV29-1 and TRBJ1-2; the D gene is possibly TRBD1 (6 bases). Germline V gives CDR1 SQVTM, CDR2 ANQGSEA. CDR3 length: 13 amino acids. Trimming took off 7 bases at V and 8 bases at J, with 20 bases between the two ends. The CDR3 reads CSAAGGPSGGYTF. As DNA, the CDR3 is TGCAGCGCCGCCGGGGGCCCTTCTGGCGGCTACACCTTC.

CDR3 sequence: CASSLIGQIQYF. The CDR3 DNA sequence: TGTGCCAGCAGTTTAATTGGACAGATACAATACTTC. The V gene is TRBV27, the J gene TRBJ2-7, with D perhaps TRBD1 (6 bases). CDR1 is MNHEY, CDR2 SMNVEV, per germline (reference sequence). Trimming removed 2 bases at V and 13 bases at J, with 15 bases between. CDR3 length: 12 amino acids.